Each of the 32 T cell receptor beta chains below was sequenced from the same sample in a study of T cells after yellow fever vaccination. TCRdb analysed the 5' RACE reads with MiXCR anew, one entry per CDR3 protein. The table records some 600,000 distinct CDR3 sequences, around a sixth of them present only once. This specimen was PBMCs, taken more than 4 days after the first yellow fever vaccination. The receptors derive from a man younger than 30 who received the YFV17D yellow fever vaccine.

J is TRBJ1-1 and V is TRBV5-1, with a tentative D call TRBD1 (6 bases). This CDR3 has 14 residues. CDR1 and CDR2 from the germline V gene are SGHRS and YFSETQ. V shed 4 bases and J shed 0 bases, with 10 bases lying between them. The CDR3 region has the DNA TGCGCCAGCAGCAGGGGGGACATGAACACTGAAGCTTTCTTT. Translating it yields CASSRGDMNTEAFF.

This clonotype was picked up a small number of times. CDR3 sequence reads: CASSPGQGPMNTEAFF. Here the CDR3 DNA reads TGCGCCAGCAGCCCTGGGCAGGGGCCTATGAACACTGAAGCTTTCTTT. This rearrangement joins TRBV4-1 to TRBJ1-1; D is perhaps TRBD1 (6 bases). The V end was cut by 4 bases, the J end by 0 bases, with 15 bases between. Germline V CDR1 and CDR2: MGHRA, YSYEKL. This CDR3 contains 16 residues.

This clonotype appeared a single time. The V and J genes are TRBV18 and TRBJ2-1, with 7 bases aligning to TRBD1. The CDR3 is 15 residues long. Germline values: CDR1 KGHSH, CDR2 LQKENI. Trimming cost V 3 bases and J 5 bases; bases outside gene matches: 7. The CDR3 bases are TGTGCCAGCTCACCGGTGGGACAGCCCAACAATGAGCAGTTCTTC. It yields the protein CASSPVGQPNNEQFF.

This clonotype was seen a handful of times. The chain combines TRBV29-1 with TRBJ2-6; TRBD1 matches at 9 bases. The J segment lost 2 bases and the V segment lost 4 bases, leaving 3 bases of the junction unmatched. From germline, CDR1 is SQVTM and CDR2 ANQGSEA. This CDR3 is 15 amino acids long. The CDR3 loop is CSVAQGATGANVLTF. The CDR3 bases are TGCAGCGTTGCACAGGGGGCCACTGGGGCCAACGTCCTGACTTTC.

This CDR3 reads CASSHYRVTSGNTIYF. CDR3 nucleotide sequence: TGTGCCAGCAGTCACTACAGGGTCACATCTGGAAACACCATATATTTT. The genes are TRBV6-5 and TRBJ1-3, with D perhaps TRBD1 (6 bases). Germline CDR1 reads MNHEY; CDR2 reads SVGAGI. CDR3 size: 16 residues. Trimming pared 5 bases from V and 1 base from J, leaving 15 bases between.

This clonotype occurred a few times. The rearrangement joins TRBV7-2 to TRBJ2-4, with 11 bases aligning to TRBD1. The germline gives CDR1 SGHTA, CDR2 FQGNSA. This CDR3 spans 15 amino acids. The ends lost 5 bases at V and 9 bases at J; junction bases unmatched: 9. CDR3 DNA: TGTGCCAGCAGCCCGGGGGTGGGACAGGGGGGCATTCAGTACTTC. Protein sequence: CASSPGVGQGGIQYF. The full variable domain, with the rest looked up from reference TRBV7-2 and TRBJ2-4, is GAGVSQSPSNKVTEKGKDVELRCDPISGHTALYWYRQSLGQGLEFLIYFQGNSAPDKSGLPSDRFSAERTGGSVSTLTIQRTQQEDSAVYLCASSPGVGQGGIQYFGAGTRLSVL.

This clonotype turned up a few times. V and J are TRBV18 and TRBJ2-3; 7 bases are a match to TRBD1. The CDR3 extends over 15 amino acids. The V gene end was trimmed by 4 bases and the J gene end by 4 bases; junction bases not matched to a gene: 8. CDR1 KGHSH and CDR2 LQKENI come from the germline V gene. The CDR3 sequence is CASSQDRSVPDTQYF. The CDR3 region has the DNA TGTGCCAGCTCACAGGACAGGTCCGTTCCAGATACGCAGTATTTT.

This clonotype was recorded many times. This chain uses TRBV10-1 with TRBJ2-1; D is possibly TRBD2 (5 bases). Trimming shortened V by 0 bases and J by 0 bases, and 9 bases separated the two germline ends. Germline-derived CDR1 and CDR2 are WNHNN and SYGVQD (reference sequence). The CDR3 extends over 16 amino acids. The CDR3 reads CASSESPGGSYNEQFF. CDR3 DNA sequence: TGCGCCAGCAGTGAGTCGCCCGGAGGCTCCTACAATGAGCAGTTCTTC.

This clonotype came up many times. J is TRBJ2-6 and V is TRBV5-1, with a tentative D call TRBD2 (5 bases). The V gene's germline CDR1 is SGHRS and CDR2 YFSETQ. V was clipped by 3 bases and J by 3 bases, with 13 bases between them. This CDR3 contains 16 residues. CDR3 sequence: CASSSSSGIGANVLTF. DNA for the CDR3: TGCGCCAGCAGCTCTTCCTCGGGGATTGGGGCCAACGTCCTGACTTTC.

This chain uses TRBV19 with TRBJ2-2; TRBD1 matches at 12 bases. The V gene end was trimmed by 0 bases and the J gene end by 6 bases; junction bases not matched to a gene: 11. The CDR3 spans 19 residues. Germline loops: CDR1 LNHDA, CDR2 SQIVND (reference sequence). The CDR3 DNA is TGTGCCAGTAGTATAGATAGTGGGACAGGGGGCCGGCGATCCGGGGAGCTGTTTTTT. Its translation is CASSIDSGTGGRRSGELFF.

The chain employs TRBV19 and TRBJ1-4, with D perhaps matching TRBD1 (5 bases). The CDR3 has 15 amino acids. V dropped 9 bases and J dropped 0 bases, with 14 bases sitting between them. Germline assignment: CDR1 LNHDA and CDR2 SQIVND (reference sequence). The CDR3 DNA sequence: TGTGCCAGCACGTCCGGGGCCGCAACTAATGAAAAACTGTTTTTT. Its translation: CASTSGAATNEKLFF.

The chain joins TRBV6-2 or TRBV6-3 to TRBJ2-1; 12 nucleotides agree with TRBD2. In germline, CDR1 is MNHEY, CDR2 SVGEGT. The CDR3 sequence is 15 residues long. V was pared by 4 bases and J by 13 bases, with 11 bases of the junction left unmatched. The CDR3 DNA sequence: TGTGCCAGCAGTTTGCGGACTAGCGGGGTCCTTGGACAGTTCTTC. The encoded protein is CASSLRTSGVLGQFF.

Written as DNA, the CDR3 is TGTGCCAGCAGTGGGGACACCGTTAATCAGCCCCAGCATTTT. Protein: CASSGDTVNQPQHF. The chain links TRBV12-3 or TRBV12-4 to TRBJ1-5, with a tentative D call TRBD1 (6 bases). Deletions cut 5 bases from V and 4 bases from J, with 12 bases between. The CDR3 loop spans 14 amino acids.

Only one count was recorded for this clonotype. Its ends do not fully match the called genes, so a read error is possible. The genes are TRBV4-2 and TRBJ2-1; D uncertain. The CDR3 runs to 14 residues. Germline V gives CDR1 LGHNA, CDR2 YNFKEQ. This chain's CDR3 is CAMGPGLRYYEQFF. The DNA of the CDR3 is TGTGCCATGGGCCCCGGGCTCCGCTACTATGAGCAGTTCTTC.

A word on this clonotype: Mismatch with germline at one junction end may stem from a read error. This sequence joins TRBV7-8 and TRBJ2-2, with D tentatively TRBD1 or TRBD2 (6 bases each). Germline V gene sequence: CDR1 SGHVS, CDR2 FQNEAQ. The CDR3 sequence is 12 residues long. The CDR3 DNA follows: TGTGCCAGCAGCCCAGGGGTACGGGAGCTGTTGTTT. Its protein product is CASSPGVRELLF.

The V and J genes are TRBV5-1 and TRBJ1-4, with D maybe TRBD1 (5 bases). The CDR3 length is 14 residues. Trimming removed 3 bases from V and 4 bases from J, with 10 bases in between. Germline-derived CDR1 and CDR2 are SGHRS and YFSETQ. CDR3 DNA sequence: TGCGCCAGCAGCTCTCAGGGATATAATGAAAAACTGTTTTTT. Translated: CASSSQGYNEKLFF.

This chain links TRBV20-1 with TRBJ1-3, with D hard to call. Germline CDR1 DFQATT, CDR2 SNEGSKA (reference sequence). Trimming pared 2 bases from V and 0 bases from J, leaving 5 bases between. The CDR3 is 13 residues long. The CDR3 sequence: CSARRDSGNTIYF. CDR3 nucleotides: TGCAGTGCTAGACGGGACTCTGGAAACACCATATATTTT.

This chain connects TRBV5-6 to TRBJ2-6; 9 positions agree with TRBD1. In germline, CDR1 is SGHDT, CDR2 YYEEEE. V shed 1 base, J shed 2 bases, and the junction held 13 bases outside the gene matches. CDR3 size: 20 residues. The CDR3 DNA reads as TGTGCCAGCAGCTTGTCGATGCCAGGACAGGGGTCCCCTGGGGCCAACGTCCTGACTTTC. Translation gives CASSLSMPGQGSPGANVLTF.

The gene calls are TRBV5-1 and TRBJ2-1; 7 bases are shared with TRBD2. Germline CDR1 and CDR2: SGHRS and YFSETQ. J lost 9 bases, V lost 0 bases, and 12 bases had no gene match. The CDR3 extends over 16 amino acids. The chain's CDR3 is CASSLAGGTTLGEQFF. The CDR3 coding sequence is TGCGCCAGCAGCTTGGCAGGCGGGACTACGCTCGGTGAGCAGTTCTTC.

This clonotype showed up many times. This sequence joins TRBV9 and TRBJ2-3, with no clear D. The germline V and J ends were trimmed by 1 base and 2 bases, with 11 bases remaining between them. CDR3 length equals 15 residues. Germline assignment: CDR1 SGDLS and CDR2 YYNGEE. The CDR3 protein is CASSVLVQATDTQYF. CDR3 nucleotide sequence: TGTGCCAGCAGCGTACTGGTGCAAGCCACAGATACGCAGTATTTT.

The V and J genes are TRBV12-3 or TRBV12-4 and TRBJ2-1, with D perhaps given as TRBD1 or TRBD2 (6 bases each). CDR3 length: 14 amino acids. With 5 bases removed from V and 9 bases from J, the gap between germline ends came to 17 bases. The CDR3, as DNA: TGTGCCAGCAGTCGTGGGGGGCGATTGGCTGAGCAGTTCTTC. Translating gives CASSRGGRLAEQFF.

This chain connects TRBV12-3 or TRBV12-4 to TRBJ2-3; D may be TRBD1 (6 bases). Trimming took 5 bases from V and 6 from J, leaving 15 bases between them. The CDR3 runs 14 residues. The CDR3 loop reads CASSLEQGFDTQYF. CDR3 in DNA: TGTGCCAGCAGTCTAGAACAGGGATTCGATACGCAGTATTTT.

The chain links TRBV4-3 to TRBJ2-7; TRBD2 aligns across 7 bases. This CDR3 is built from 16 residues. With V trimmed by 0 bases and J by 6 bases, 11 bases remained unmatched. Germline V gene data show CDR1 as LGHNA and CDR2 as YSLEER. The CDR3 protein is CASSQEVGGTSGEQYF. CDR3 nucleotides: TGCGCCAGCAGCCAAGAGGTGGGGGGGACGTCGGGCGAGCAGTACTTC.

This rearrangement joins TRBV7-9 to TRBJ2-7; D gene uncertain. Germline loops: CDR1 SEHNR, CDR2 FQNEAQ (reference sequence). V was trimmed by 5 bases and J by 0 bases, leaving 11 bases between them. The CDR3 is made up of 14 amino acids. The CDR3 nucleotides read TGTGCCAGCAGCCCCCTGACTGACTCCTACGAGCAGTACTTC. Translation gives CASSPLTDSYEQYF.

This clonotype appeared many times. V and J are TRBV6-1 and TRBJ2-3; 10 bases agree with TRBD1. Germline V lookup: CDR1 MNHNS, CDR2 SASEGT. The CDR3 is 14 amino acids. V lost 11 bases, J lost 4 bases, and 9 bases stayed unmatched. The CDR3 DNA is TGTGCCGCAACACGGGACAGGGGATCAGATACGCAGTATTTT. It yields the protein CAATRDRGSDTQYF.

The table lists this clonotype with a few counts. The J gene is TRBJ1-6, the V gene TRBV10-3; TRBD1 agrees at 7 bases. The CDR3 is made up of 16 amino acids. Per germline, CDR1 ENHRY and CDR2 SYGVKD. J lost 3 bases, V lost 6 bases, and 8 bases had no gene match. CDR3 sequence: CAISRDRVDYNSPLHF. In DNA form, the CDR3 reads TGTGCCATCAGCCGGGACAGAGTAGACTATAATTCACCCCTCCACTTT.

This clonotype was found many times. V is TRBV7-2 and J is TRBJ2-1; possibly TRBD2 for D (6 bases). Trimming removed 8 bases from V and 4 bases from J, with 15 bases in between. CDR1 is SGHTA, CDR2 FQGNSA, per germline. This CDR3 spans 14 amino acids. CDR3 sequence: CASGSPGGYNEQFF. DNA for the CDR3: TGTGCCAGCGGGAGCCCCGGGGGATACAATGAGCAGTTCTTC.

The chain couples TRBV12-3 or TRBV12-4 to TRBJ2-7; 7 bases are shared with TRBD2. With V trimmed by 7 bases and J by 1 base, 7 bases remained unmatched. This CDR3 spans 14 amino acids. DNA of the CDR3: TGTGCCAGCACCGTCGCGGGAGCATCCTACGAGCAGTACTTC. This codes for CASTVAGASYEQYF.

The chain joins TRBV4-1 to TRBJ2-1, with D unresolved. The germline V gene encodes CDR1 MGHRA and CDR2 YSYEKL. CDR3 size: 17 residues. V gave up 0 bases and J gave up 1 base, with 13 bases separating them. For the CDR3, the DNA is TGCGCCAGCAGCCAAGATGTGGGGTTCACATCCTACAATGAGCAGTTCTTC. Its translation is CASSQDVGFTSYNEQFF.

This clonotype has ten or more counts. The V call is TRBV20-1, the J call TRBJ2-3, with 8 bases identical to TRBD2. With V trimmed by 5 bases and J by 4 bases, 5 bases remained unmatched. CDR1 is DFQATT, CDR2 SNEGSKA, per germline (reference sequence). The CDR3 has 13 amino acids. Here the CDR3 reads CSAEAGASDTQYF. The CDR3 DNA reads as TGCAGTGCTGAAGCGGGGGCCTCAGATACGCAGTATTTT.

V gene TRBV24-1 combines with J gene TRBJ1-2; D is uncertain. V shed 2 bases and J shed 4 bases, with 10 bases lying between them. Germline V lookup: CDR1 KGHDR, CDR2 SFDVKD. The CDR3 has 14 amino acids. The CDR3 sequence: CATSDSTFTYGYTF. The CDR3 DNA sequence: TGTGCCACCAGTGATTCGACATTTACCTATGGCTACACCTTC.

The gene calls are TRBV2 and TRBJ2-7; 8 bases map to TRBD1. V shed 2 bases, J shed 2 bases, and the junction held 11 bases outside the gene matches. Per germline, CDR1 SNHLY and CDR2 FYNNEI. The CDR3 has 17 amino acids. CDR3 coding DNA: TGTGCCAGCAGTGAACCGCCACCCGGACAGGGCCCCTACGAGCAGTACTTC. It codes for CASSEPPPGQGPYEQYF.